The rows below give T cell receptor beta chains drawn from one sample of a study of CD8 T cells in ankylosing spondylitis. TCRdb redid the calling of the 5' RACE reads with MiXCR, one entry per CDR3 protein. The data show hundreds of thousands of distinct CDR3 sequences, with roughly 20% seen just once and around 7.8% held by the top ten. The sequenced sample consisted of blood, either unsorted or a sorted T cell fraction (not recorded which). The receptors stem from a male donor with ankylosing spondylitis or in good health (not recorded which). Both conserved end residues are part of each CDR3. Each record gives: V gene, J gene, clone size, D gene, CDR3 protein, CDR3 DNA. A D gene is named only where the DNA matches it firmly. Size is omitted from some rows. Given values are once, few, many or a class for expanded clones.

>TRBV12-3/TRBV12-4|TRBJ2-5|few|-
CASSLSHSGTQYF
TGTGCCAGCAGTTTATCCCACAGTGGGACCCAGTACTTC
>TRBV2|TRBJ2-3|few|TRBD1
CASSATGMRTDTQYF
TGTGCCAGCAGCGCGACAGGGATGCGGACAGATACGCAGTATTTT
>TRBV7-2|TRBJ2-5|few|-
CASSLGIQETQYF
TGTGCCAGCAGCTTAGGGATACAAGAGACCCAGTACTTC
>TRBV5-1|TRBJ2-5|few|-
CASSLGSTQETQYF
TGCGCCAGCAGCTTGGGGTCTACCCAAGAGACCCAGTACTTC
>TRBV5-1|TRBJ1-2|-|TRBD1
CASSPAGQGVNGYTF
TGCGCCAGCAGCCCTGCCGGACAGGGCGTTAATGGCTACACCTTC
>TRBV12-3/TRBV12-4|TRBJ2-1|-|TRBD2
CASRDTSGGARGNEQFF
TGTGCCAGCAGAGATACTAGCGGGGGGGCCCGTGGCAATGAGCAGTTCTTC
>TRBV15|TRBJ1-1|-|-
CATSRDPATEAFF
TGTGCCACCAGCAGAGATCCTGCTACTGAAGCTTTCTTT
>TRBV6-1|TRBJ1-1|few|TRBD1
CASSEWDRNTEAFF
TGTGCCAGCAGTGAATGGGACAGGAACACTGAAGCTTTCTTT
>TRBV12-3/TRBV12-4|TRBJ1-6|-|TRBD1
CASSLSRGGVNSPLHF
TGTGCCAGCAGTTTATCGAGAGGGGGCGTGAATTCACCCCTCCACTTT
>TRBV7-2|TRBJ2-1|many|TRBD2
CASSIPLAGGYNEQFF
TGTGCCAGCAGCATCCCTCTAGCGGGGGGATACAATGAGCAGTTCTTC
>TRBV10-3|TRBJ2-1|-|TRBD1
CAIRGTEYNEQFF
TGTGCCATCAGGGGGACAGAATACAATGAGCAGTTCTTC
>TRBV9|TRBJ2-2|-|-
CASSVGGGPNTGELFF
TGTGCCAGCAGCGTAGGTGGTGGGCCGAACACCGGGGAGCTGTTTTTT
>TRBV29-1|TRBJ2-4|-|-
CSGGSAKNIQYF
TGCAGCGGTGGTTCGGCCAAAAACATTCAGTACTTC
>TRBV5-5|TRBJ1-1|few|TRBD1
CASSRQGTLEAFF
TGTGCCAGCAGCCGACAGGGGACCCTGGAAGCTTTCTTT
>TRBV5-1|TRBJ1-1|few|-
CASSFRDFAEAFF
TGCGCCAGCAGCTTCAGGGATTTCGCTGAAGCTTTCTTT
>TRBV12-3/TRBV12-4|TRBJ2-1|many|TRBD1
CASRRDRGLDEQFF
TGTGCCAGCAGGCGGGACAGGGGGCTCGATGAGCAGTTCTTC
>TRBV6-5|TRBJ2-3|-|-
CASSSGTGITDTQYF
TGTGCCAGCAGTTCCGGGACGGGTATCACAGATACGCAGTATTTT
>TRBV10-3|TRBJ2-5|few|TRBD1
CATSPGTGGAETQYF
TGTGCCACCTCCCCCGGGACAGGGGGCGCTGAGACCCAGTACTTC
>TRBV20-1|TRBJ2-3|-|-
CSAPPLRGEGTDTQYF
TGCAGTGCCCCGCCCCTCCGGGGAGAGGGCACAGATACGCAGTATTTT
>TRBV12-3/TRBV12-4|TRBJ2-3|-|-
CASSSLYSGGTDTQYF
TGTGCCAGCAGCTCACTCTACTCAGGGGGCACAGATACGCAGTATTTT
>TRBV18|TRBJ2-5|-|TRBD2
CASSPAGAIETQYF
TGTGCCAGCTCACCGGCGGGAGCAATAGAGACCCAGTACTTC
>TRBV3-1|TRBJ1-1|-|TRBD1
CASSQDNPPTGRLNTEAFF
TGTGCCAGCAGCCAAGATAATCCCCCGACAGGGAGGTTGAACACTGAAGCTTTCTTT
>TRBV5-1|TRBJ1-4|-|-
CASSRSNEKLFF
TGCGCCAGCAGTCGGTCGAATGAAAAACTGTTTTTT
>TRBV20-1|TRBJ2-3|-|TRBD1
CSARNRDRGTDTQYF
TGCAGTGCTAGAAATCGGGACAGGGGCACAGATACGCAGTATTTT
>TRBV20-1|TRBJ1-6|-|TRBD1
CSARQQGMGSPLHF
TGCAGTGCTAGGCAACAGGGGATGGGGTCACCCCTCCACTTT
>TRBV10-3|TRBJ2-1|-|-
CAISEPTQEREYNEQFF
TGTGCCATCAGTGAGCCTACCCAAGAAAGGGAATACAATGAGCAGTTCTTC
>TRBV10-3|TRBJ1-1|many|TRBD1
CAISGSPGQGNTEAFF
TGTGCCATCAGTGGATCACCGGGACAGGGAAACACTGAAGCTTTCTTT
>TRBV5-4|TRBJ2-5|-|-
CASSPVGARQETQYF
TGTGCCAGCAGTCCCGTCGGAGCCAGACAAGAGACCCAGTACTTC
>TRBV29-1|TRBJ2-1|many|-
CSVAGKRTYNEQFF
TGCAGCGTGGCCGGTAAAAGGACCTACAATGAGCAGTTCTTC
>TRBV28|TRBJ2-2|-|-
CASSARHPVGTGELFF
TGTGCCAGCAGTGCTCGACACCCAGTAGGAACCGGGGAGCTGTTTTTT
>TRBV28|TRBJ2-5|many|-
CASSTRTQYF
TGTGCCAGCAGTACCCGAACCCAGTACTTC
>TRBV20-1|TRBJ2-3|-|-
CSASRGSSTDTQYF
TGCAGTGCTAGTAGGGGGTCTAGCACAGATACGCAGTATTTT
>TRBV18|TRBJ2-3|-|-
CASSPPGYGDTQYF
TGTGCCAGCTCACCACCCGGATACGGGGATACGCAGTATTTT
>TRBV6-1|TRBJ2-3|-|-
CASRVLGGSTDTQYF
TGTGCCAGCAGGGTGCTCGGGGGCTCTACAGATACGCAGTATTTT
>TRBV19|TRBJ1-6|few|-
CASGTYDSPLHF
TGTGCCAGTGGGACGTATGATTCACCCCTCCACTTT
>TRBV18|TRBJ1-5|-|-
CASSPLGLRNQPQHF
TGTGCCAGCTCACCACTGGGATTAAGGAATCAGCCCCAGCATTTT
>TRBV12-3/TRBV12-4|TRBJ1-3|-|-
CASTVRPLSGNTIYF
TGTGCCAGCACCGTGCGACCTCTCTCTGGAAACACCATATATTTT
>TRBV2|TRBJ1-2|few|-
CASRPGATTYGYTF
TGTGCCAGCAGACCAGGAGCAACAACCTATGGCTACACCTTC
>TRBV7-9|TRBJ1-1|-|TRBD1
CASSLQGGAGTEAFF
TGTGCCAGCAGCCTACAAGGGGGCGCCGGAACTGAAGCTTTCTTT
>TRBV25-1|TRBJ1-1|few|-
CASMGNTEAFF
TGTGCCAGCATGGGTAACACTGAAGCTTTCTTT
>TRBV15|TRBJ2-2|-|TRBD1
CATSRPPRGLTGELFF
TGTGCCACCAGCAGACCGCCCAGGGGGCTTACCGGGGAGCTGTTTTTT
>TRBV29-1|TRBJ2-2|few|-
CSVENLRGTGPPWPPTTGELFF
TGCAGCGTTGAAAATCTACGGGGAACAGGGCCCCCTTGGCCGCCCACAACCGGGGAGCTGTTTTTT
>TRBV13|TRBJ2-1|-|TRBD2
CASSRTSGSKNEQFF
TGTGCCAGCAGCCGGACTAGCGGGAGTAAGAATGAGCAGTTCTTC
>TRBV12-3/TRBV12-4|TRBJ2-2|-|TRBD2
CASSLGWLAGEAGNTGELFF
TGTGCCAGCAGTTTAGGTTGGCTAGCGGGAGAAGCAGGGAACACCGGGGAGCTGTTTTTT